This note documents a single T cell receptor beta chain sequence. Its antigen remains unknown. Sequencing used immunoSEQ multiplex PCR; TCRdb keeps in-frame clones, though not all of them. The sample lists 75,000 to 90,000 clones, 75% to 90% seen once, with 2.4% in the top ten. The data belong to a study of OX40 agonist ivuxolimab in advanced cancers. Overall study findings and caveats: Nonresponders, in some cases, also had low normalized T-cell clonal expansion.

The CDR3 has 14 residues. Germline CDR1 and CDR2: SGHNT and YYREEE (reference sequence). V was clipped by 1 base and J by 1 base, with 8 bases between them. The chain recombines TRBV5-4 with TRBJ1-1; D is uncertain. The material sequenced was CD4+ or CD8+ T cells sorted from blood, taken in a trial of the OX40 agonist ivuxolimab. This sequence originates from an adult with an advanced solid tumor such as melanoma, head and neck, liver or kidney cancer. Here the CDR3 reads CASSLMGRNTEAFF. The CDR3 nucleotides are TGTGCCAGCAGCTTGATGGGGAGGAACACTGAAGCTTTCTTT.